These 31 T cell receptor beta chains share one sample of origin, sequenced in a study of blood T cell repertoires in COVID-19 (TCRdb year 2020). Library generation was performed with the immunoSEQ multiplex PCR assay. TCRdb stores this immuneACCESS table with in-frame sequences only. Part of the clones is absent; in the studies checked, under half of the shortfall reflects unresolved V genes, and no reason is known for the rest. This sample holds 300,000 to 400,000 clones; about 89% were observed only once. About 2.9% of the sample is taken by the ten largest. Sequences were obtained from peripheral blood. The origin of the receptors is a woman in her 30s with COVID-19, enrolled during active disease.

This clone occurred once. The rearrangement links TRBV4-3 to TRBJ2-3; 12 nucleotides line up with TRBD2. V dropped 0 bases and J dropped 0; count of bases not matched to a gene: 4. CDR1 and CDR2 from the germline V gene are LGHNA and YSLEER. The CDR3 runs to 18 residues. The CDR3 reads CASSQDGGLAGSTDTQYF. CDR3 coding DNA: TGCGCCAGCAGCCAAGATGGGGGACTAGCGGGTAGCACAGATACGCAGTATTTT.

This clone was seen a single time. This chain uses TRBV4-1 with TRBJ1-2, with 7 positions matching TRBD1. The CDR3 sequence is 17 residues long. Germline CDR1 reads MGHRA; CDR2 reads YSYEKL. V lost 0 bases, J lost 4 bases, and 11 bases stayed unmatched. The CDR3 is CASSQDRATGRGYGYTF. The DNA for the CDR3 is TGCGCCAGCAGCCAAGATAGGGCGACAGGGCGGGGCTATGGCTACACCTTC.

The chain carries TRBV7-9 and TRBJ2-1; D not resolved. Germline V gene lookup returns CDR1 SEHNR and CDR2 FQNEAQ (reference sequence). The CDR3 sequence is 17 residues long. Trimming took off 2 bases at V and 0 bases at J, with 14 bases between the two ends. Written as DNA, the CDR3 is TGTGCCAGCAGCTTAAAGACACCTTTAAGCTCCTACAATGAGCAGTTCTTC. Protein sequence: CASSLKTPLSSYNEQFF.

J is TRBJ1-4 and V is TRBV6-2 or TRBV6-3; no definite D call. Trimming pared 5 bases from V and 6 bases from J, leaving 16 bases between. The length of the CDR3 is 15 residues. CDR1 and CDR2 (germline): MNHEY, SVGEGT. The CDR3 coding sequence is TGTGCCAGCAGTACCCCAGCAGCCGGGGATGAAAAACTGTTTTTT. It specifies CASSTPAAGDEKLFF.

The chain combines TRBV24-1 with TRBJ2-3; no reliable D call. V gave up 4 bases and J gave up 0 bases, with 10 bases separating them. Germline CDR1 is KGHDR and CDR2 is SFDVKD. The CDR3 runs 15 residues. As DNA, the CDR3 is TGTGCCACCAGTGACCCAGCGAAGAGCACAGATACGCAGTATTTT. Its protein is CATSDPAKSTDTQYF.

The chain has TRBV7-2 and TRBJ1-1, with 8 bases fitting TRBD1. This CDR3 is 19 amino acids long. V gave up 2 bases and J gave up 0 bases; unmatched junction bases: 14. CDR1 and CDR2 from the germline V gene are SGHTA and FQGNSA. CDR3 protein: CASSLRRQGRPDLNTEAFF. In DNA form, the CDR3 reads TGTGCCAGCAGCTTACGAAGACAGGGGCGTCCGGACCTGAACACTGAAGCTTTCTTT.

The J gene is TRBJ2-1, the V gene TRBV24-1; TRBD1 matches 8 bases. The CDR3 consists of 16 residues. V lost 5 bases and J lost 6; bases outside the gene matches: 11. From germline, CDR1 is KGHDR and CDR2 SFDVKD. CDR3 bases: TGTGCCACCAGTGGTTACAGGGGAGGACAGGGCAATGAGCAGTTCTTC. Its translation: CATSGYRGGQGNEQFF.

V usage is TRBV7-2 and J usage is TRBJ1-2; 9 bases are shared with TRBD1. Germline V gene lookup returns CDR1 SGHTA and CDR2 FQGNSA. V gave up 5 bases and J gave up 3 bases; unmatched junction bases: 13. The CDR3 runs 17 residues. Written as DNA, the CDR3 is TGTGCCAGCAGCCCGGGGGACAGGGCGACCCCCTACTATGGCTACACCTTC. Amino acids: CASSPGDRATPYYGYTF.

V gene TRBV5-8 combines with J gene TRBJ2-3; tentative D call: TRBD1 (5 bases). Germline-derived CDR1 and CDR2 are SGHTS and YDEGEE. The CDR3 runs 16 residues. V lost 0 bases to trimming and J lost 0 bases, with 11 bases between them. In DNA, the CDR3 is TGTGCCAGCAGCTTGGGACAGTACTCTAGCACAGATACGCAGTATTTT. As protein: CASSLGQYSSTDTQYF.

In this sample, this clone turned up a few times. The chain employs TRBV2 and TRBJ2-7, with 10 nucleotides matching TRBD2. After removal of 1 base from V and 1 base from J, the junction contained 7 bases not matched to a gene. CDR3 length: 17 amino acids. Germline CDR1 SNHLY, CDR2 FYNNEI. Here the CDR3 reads CASSEGLAGVTSYEQYF. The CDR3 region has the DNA TGTGCCAGCAGTGAAGGGCTAGCGGGGGTGACATCCTACGAGCAGTACTTC.

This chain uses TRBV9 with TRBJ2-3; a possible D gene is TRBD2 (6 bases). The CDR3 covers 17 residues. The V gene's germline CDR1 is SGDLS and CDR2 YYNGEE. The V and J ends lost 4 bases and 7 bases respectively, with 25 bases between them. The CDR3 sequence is CASSPEPAGPSHNTQYF. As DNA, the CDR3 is TGTGCCAGCAGCCCCGAGCCAGCGGGCCCGTCCCATAATACGCAGTATTTT.

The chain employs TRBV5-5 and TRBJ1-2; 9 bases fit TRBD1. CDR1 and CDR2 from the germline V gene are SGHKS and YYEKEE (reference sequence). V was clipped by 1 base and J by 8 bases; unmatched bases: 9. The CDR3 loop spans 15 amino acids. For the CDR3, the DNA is TGTGCCAGCAGCTTGCGGGGACAGGGAAGAAAAGGCTACACCTTC. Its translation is CASSLRGQGRKGYTF.

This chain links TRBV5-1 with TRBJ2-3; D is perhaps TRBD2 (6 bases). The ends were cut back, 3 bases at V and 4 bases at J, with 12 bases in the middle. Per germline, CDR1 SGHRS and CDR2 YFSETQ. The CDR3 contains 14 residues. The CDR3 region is CASSSEGVADTQYF. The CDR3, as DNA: TGCGCCAGCAGCTCGGAGGGTGTTGCAGATACGCAGTATTTT.

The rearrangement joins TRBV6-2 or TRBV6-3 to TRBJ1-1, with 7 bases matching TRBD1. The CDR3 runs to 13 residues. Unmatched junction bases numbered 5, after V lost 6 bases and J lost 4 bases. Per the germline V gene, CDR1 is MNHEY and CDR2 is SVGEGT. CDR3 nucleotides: TGTGCCAGCAGATACAGGGGAAGCACTGAAGCTTTCTTT. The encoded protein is CASRYRGSTEAFF.

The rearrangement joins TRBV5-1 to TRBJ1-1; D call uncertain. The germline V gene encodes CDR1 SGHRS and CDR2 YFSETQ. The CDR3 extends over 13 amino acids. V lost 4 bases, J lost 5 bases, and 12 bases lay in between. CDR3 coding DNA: TGCGCCAGCAGCCAACGGTCCGGGACTGAAGCTTTCTTT. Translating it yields CASSQRSGTEAFF.

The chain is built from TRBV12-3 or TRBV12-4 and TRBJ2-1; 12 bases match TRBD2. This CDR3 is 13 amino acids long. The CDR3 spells CAGASGRGNEQFF. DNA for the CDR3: TGTGCAGGGGCTAGCGGGAGGGGGAATGAGCAGTTCTTC.

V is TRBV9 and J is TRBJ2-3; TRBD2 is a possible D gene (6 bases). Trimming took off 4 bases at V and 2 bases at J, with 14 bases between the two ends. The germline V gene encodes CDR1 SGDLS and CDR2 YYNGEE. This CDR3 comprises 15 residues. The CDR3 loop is CASSTYGSPTDTQYF. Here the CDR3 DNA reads TGTGCCAGCAGCACTTACGGGAGCCCCACAGATACGCAGTATTTT.

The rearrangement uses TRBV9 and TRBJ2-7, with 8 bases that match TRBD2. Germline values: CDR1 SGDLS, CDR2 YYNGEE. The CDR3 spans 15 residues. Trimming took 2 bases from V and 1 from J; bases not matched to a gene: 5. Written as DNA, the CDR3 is TGTGCCAGCAGCGTGACTAGCGACCCTTCCTACGAGCAGTACTTC. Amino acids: CASSVTSDPSYEQYF.

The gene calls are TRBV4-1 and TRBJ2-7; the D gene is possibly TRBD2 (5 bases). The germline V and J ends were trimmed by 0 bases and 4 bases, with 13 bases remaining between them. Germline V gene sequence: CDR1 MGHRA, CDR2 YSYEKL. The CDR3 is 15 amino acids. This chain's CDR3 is CASSQDLGVRYEQYF. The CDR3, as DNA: TGCGCCAGCAGCCAAGATCTCGGGGTCAGGTACGAGCAGTACTTC.

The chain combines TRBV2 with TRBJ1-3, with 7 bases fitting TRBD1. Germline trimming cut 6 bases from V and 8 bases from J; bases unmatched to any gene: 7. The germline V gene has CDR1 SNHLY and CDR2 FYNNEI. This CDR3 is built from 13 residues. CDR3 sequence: CASSITGVDTIYF. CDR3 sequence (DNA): TGTGCCAGCAGCATCACAGGGGTGGACACCATATATTTT.

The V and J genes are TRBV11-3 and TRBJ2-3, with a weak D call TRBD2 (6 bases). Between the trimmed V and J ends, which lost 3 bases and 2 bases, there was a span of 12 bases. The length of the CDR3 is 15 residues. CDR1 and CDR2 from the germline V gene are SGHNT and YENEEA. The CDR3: CASSFSGGVTDTQYF. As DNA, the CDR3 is TGTGCCAGCAGCTTCTCCGGAGGGGTCACAGATACGCAGTATTTT.

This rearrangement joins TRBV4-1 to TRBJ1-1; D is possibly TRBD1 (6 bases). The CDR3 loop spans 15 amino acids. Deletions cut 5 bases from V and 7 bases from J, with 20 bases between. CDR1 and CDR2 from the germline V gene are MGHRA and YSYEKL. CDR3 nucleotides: TGCGCCAGCAGCAAATACAGGGACCGGGCCAGTGAAGCTTTCTTT. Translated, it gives CASSKYRDRASEAFF.

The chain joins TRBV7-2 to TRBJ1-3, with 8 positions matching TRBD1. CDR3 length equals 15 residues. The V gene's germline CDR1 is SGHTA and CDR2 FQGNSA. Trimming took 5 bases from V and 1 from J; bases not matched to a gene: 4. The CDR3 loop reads CASSPRTGSGNTIYF. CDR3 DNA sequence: TGTGCCAGCAGCCCCCGGACAGGGTCTGGAAACACCATATATTTT.

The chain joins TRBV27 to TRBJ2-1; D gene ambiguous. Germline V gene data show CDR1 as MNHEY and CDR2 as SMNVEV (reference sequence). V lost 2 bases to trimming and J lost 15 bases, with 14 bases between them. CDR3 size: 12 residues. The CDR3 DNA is TGTGCCAGCAGTTTAAGAGGATTATATCCGTTCTTC. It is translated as CASSLRGLYPFF.

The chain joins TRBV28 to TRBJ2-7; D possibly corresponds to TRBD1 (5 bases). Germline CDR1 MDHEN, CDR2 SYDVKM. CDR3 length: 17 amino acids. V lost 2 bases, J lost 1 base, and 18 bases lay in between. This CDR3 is CASSLKYRGSLSYEQYF. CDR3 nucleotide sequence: TGTGCCAGCAGTTTAAAGTATAGGGGATCACTATCCTACGAGCAGTACTTC.

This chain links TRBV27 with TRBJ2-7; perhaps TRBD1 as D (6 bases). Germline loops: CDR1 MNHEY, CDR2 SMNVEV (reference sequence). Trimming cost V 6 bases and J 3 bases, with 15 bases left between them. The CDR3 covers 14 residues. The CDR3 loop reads CASSLRGYGYEQYF. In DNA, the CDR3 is TGTGCCAGCAGCTTAAGGGGGTATGGCTACGAGCAGTACTTC.

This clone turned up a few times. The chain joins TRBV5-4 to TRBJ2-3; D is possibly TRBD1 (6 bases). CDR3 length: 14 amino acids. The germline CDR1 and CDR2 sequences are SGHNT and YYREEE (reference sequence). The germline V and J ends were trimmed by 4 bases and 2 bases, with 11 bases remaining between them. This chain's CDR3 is CASSPDRFTDTQYF. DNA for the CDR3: TGTGCCAGCAGCCCGGACAGATTCACAGATACGCAGTATTTT.

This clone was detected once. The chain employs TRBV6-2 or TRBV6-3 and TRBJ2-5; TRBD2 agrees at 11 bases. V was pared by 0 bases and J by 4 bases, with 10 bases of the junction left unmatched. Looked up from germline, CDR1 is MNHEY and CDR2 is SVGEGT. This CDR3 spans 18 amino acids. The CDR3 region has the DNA TGTGCCAGCAGTTACTCAGGAGAACTAGCGGGAGTTGGAGAGACCCAGTACTTC. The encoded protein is CASSYSGELAGVGETQYF.

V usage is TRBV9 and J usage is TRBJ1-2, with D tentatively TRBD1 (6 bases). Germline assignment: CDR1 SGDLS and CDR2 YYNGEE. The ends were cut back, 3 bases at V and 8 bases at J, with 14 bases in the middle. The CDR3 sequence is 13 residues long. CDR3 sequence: CASSATGSWGYTF. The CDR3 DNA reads TGTGCCAGCAGCGCCACAGGGAGTTGGGGCTACACCTTC.

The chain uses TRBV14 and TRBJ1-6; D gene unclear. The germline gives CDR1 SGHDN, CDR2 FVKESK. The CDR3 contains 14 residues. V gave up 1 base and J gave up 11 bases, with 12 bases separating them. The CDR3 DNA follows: TGTGCCAGCAGCCAAGGGCAGGTCAAAGCACCCCTCCACTTT. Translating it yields CASSQGQVKAPLHF. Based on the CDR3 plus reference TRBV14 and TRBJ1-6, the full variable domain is EAGVTQFPSHSVIEKGQTVTLRCDPISGHDNLYWYRRVMGKEIKFLLHFVKESKQDESGMPNNRFLAERTGGTYSTLKVQPAELEDSGVYFCASSQGQVKAPLHFGNGTRLTVT.

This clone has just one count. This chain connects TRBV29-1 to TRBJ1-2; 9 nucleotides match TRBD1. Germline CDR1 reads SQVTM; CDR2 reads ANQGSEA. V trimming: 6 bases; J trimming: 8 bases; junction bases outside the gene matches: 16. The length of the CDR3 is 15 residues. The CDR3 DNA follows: TGCAGCGTGCCCCCGGGACAGGGCGGGTACGGGGGCTACACCTTC. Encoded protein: CSVPPGQGGYGGYTF.